This T cell receptor beta chain originates from a study of blood T cells in healthy people across ages. The study, taken as a whole, reports: Per million T cells, the diversity of TCR beta decreased roughly linearly as age advanced.

Germline V gene sequence: CDR1 MGHRA, CDR2 YSYEKL. The CDR3 consists of 18 residues. This clonotype showed up just a few times. Its antigen is undetermined. The junction does not match germline at one end; this may be a read error. For the second PCR, which ran for about 7 to 12 cycles, a sample-barcoded 5' primer and a J-beta primer mix were used. TCRdb reanalysed the 5' RACE reads using MiXCR and keeps one entry per CDR3 protein. The profile covers hundreds of thousands of distinct CDR3 sequences, with under 45% appearing a single time and about a fifth taken by the ten largest. V gene TRBV4-1 combines with J gene TRBJ1-2; tentatively, D is TRBD1 (5 bases). The source of this sequence is a man in his 60s in good health. Specimen: blood. The CDR3 region is CASSQDFTGVLINYGYTF. CDR3 nucleotides: TGTGCCAGCAGCCAAGATTTCACAGGAGTTTTAATTAACTATGGCTACACCTTC.